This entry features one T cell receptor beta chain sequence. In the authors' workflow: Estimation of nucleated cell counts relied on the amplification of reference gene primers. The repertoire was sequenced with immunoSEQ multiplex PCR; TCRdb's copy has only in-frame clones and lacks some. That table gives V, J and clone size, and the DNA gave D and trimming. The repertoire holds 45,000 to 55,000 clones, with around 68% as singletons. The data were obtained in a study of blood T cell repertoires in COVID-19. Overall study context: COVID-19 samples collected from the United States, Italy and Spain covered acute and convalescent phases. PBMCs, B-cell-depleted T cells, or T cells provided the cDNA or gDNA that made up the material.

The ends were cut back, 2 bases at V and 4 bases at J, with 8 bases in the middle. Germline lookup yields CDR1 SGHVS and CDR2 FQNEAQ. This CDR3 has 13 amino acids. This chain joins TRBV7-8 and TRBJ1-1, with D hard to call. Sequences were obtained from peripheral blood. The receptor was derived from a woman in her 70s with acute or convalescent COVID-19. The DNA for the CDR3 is TGTGCCAGCAGCTTAACGGGAGCCACTGAAGCTTTCTTT. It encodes CASSLTGATEAFF.